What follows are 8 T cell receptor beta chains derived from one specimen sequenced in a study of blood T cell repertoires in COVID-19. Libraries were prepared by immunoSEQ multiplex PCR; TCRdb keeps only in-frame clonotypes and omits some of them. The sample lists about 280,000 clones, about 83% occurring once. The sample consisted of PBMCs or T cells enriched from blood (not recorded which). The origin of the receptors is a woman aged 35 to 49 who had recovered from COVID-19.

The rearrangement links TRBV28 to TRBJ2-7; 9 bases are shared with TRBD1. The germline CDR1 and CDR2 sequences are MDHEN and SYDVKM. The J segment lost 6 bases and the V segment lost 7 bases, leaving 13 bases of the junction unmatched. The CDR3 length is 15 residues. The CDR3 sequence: CASTDRGLTAGEQYF. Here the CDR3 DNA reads TGTGCCAGCACGGACAGGGGCCTAACGGCGGGCGAGCAGTACTTC.

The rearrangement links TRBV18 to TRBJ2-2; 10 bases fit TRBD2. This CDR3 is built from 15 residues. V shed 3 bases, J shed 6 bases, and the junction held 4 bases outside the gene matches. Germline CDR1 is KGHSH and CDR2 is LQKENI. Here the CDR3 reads CASSPPSGSPGELFF. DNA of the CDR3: TGTGCCAGCTCACCCCCTAGCGGGAGTCCCGGGGAGCTGTTTTTT.

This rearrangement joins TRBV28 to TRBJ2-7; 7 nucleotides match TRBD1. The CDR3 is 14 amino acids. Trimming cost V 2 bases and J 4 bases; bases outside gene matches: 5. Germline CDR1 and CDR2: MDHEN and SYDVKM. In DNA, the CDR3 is TGTGCCAGCAGTTTAGGAACACAGGGGTACGAGCAGTACTTC. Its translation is CASSLGTQGYEQYF.

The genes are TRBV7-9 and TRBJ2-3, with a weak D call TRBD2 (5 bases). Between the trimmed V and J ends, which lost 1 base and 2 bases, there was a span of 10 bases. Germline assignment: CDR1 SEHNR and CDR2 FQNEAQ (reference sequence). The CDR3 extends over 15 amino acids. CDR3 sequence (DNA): TGTGCCAGCAGCTTAGGCGGACTTTCCACAGATACGCAGTATTTT. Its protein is CASSLGGLSTDTQYF.

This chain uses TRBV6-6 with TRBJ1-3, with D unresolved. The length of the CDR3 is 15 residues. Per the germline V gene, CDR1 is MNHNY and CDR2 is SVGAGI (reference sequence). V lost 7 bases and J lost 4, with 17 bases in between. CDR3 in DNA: TGTGCCAGCATCCTAGGTCTCCAAGTCGGAAACACCATATATTTT. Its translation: CASILGLQVGNTIYF.

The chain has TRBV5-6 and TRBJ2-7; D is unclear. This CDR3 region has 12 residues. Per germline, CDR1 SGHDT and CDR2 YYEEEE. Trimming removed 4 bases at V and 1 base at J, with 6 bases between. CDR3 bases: TGTGCCAGCAGCGCCCGGTCCTACGAGCAGTACTTC. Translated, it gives CASSARSYEQYF.

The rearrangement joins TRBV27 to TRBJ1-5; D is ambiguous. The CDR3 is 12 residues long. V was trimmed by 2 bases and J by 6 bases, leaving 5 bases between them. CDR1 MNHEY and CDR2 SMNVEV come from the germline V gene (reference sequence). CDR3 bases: TGTGCCAGCAGTTTACGGGGTCAGCCCCAGCATTTT. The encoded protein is CASSLRGQPQHF.

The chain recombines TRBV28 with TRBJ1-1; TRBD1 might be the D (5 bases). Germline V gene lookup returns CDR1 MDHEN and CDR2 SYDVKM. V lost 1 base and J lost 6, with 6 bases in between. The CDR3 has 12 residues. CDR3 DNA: TGTGCCAGCAGTTTATCCAGGGCTGAAGCTTTCTTT. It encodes CASSLSRAEAFF. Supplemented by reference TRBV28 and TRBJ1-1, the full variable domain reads DVKVTQSSRYLVKRTGEKVFLECVQDMDHENMFWYRQDPGLGLRLIYFSYDVKMKEKGDIPEGYSVSREKKERFSLILESASTNQTSMYLCASSLSRAEAFFGQGTRLTVV.